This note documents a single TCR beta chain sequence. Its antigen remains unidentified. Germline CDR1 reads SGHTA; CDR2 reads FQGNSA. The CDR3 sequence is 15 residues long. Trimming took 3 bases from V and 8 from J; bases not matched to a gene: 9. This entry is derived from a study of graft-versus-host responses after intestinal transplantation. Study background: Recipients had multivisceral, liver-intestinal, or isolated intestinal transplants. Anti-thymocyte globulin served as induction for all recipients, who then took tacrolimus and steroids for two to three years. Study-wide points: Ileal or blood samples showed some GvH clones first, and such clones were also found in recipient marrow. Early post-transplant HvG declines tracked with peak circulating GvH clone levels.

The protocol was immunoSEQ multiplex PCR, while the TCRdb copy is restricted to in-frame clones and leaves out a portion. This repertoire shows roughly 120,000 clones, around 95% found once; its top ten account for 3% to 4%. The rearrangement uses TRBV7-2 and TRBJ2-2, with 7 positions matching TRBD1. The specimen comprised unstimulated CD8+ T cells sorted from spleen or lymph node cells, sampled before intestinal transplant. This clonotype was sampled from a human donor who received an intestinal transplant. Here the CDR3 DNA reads TGTGCCAGCAGCTTGCTACTAACAGGGGAGGGGGAGCTGTTTTTT. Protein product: CASSLLLTGEGELFF.